One sample yielded the 17 T cell receptor beta chains listed below, sequenced in a study of human T cells and chemical hapten exposure. Each CDR3 protein gets one entry after TCRdb re-called the RACE reads with MiXCR. The data hold 40,000 or so distinct CDR3 sequences, with 4% observed a single time. Stated time point: patch test 1, 2 weeks after DPC sensitization. Indicated treatment: therapeutic diphenylcyclopropenone sensitization with weekly scalp DPC. The starting material, unfractionated whole blood, was used for total RNA extraction. The sample was whole blood, taken in connection with sensitization to the hapten diphenylcyclopropenone (DPC). These TCRs come from a man in his fifties with alopecia areata. Some clones in this sample may be carry-over from other donors' samples.

This clonotype occurred many times. The V gene is TRBV3-1, the J gene TRBJ1-6; weak D call: TRBD1 (5 bases). Trimming took off 6 bases at V and 8 bases at J, with 8 bases between the two ends. Germline lookup yields CDR1 LGHDT and CDR2 YNNKEL (reference sequence). This CDR3 is 12 amino acids long. Here the CDR3 DNA reads TGTGCCAGCAGGGGGCGGCATTCACCCCTCCACTTT. This translates into CASRGRHSPLHF.

This clonotype was observed at least ten times. The chain links TRBV24-1 to TRBJ2-3; D unresolved. The V gene's germline CDR1 is KGHDR and CDR2 SFDVKD. This CDR3 is 13 amino acids long. Deletions cut 3 bases from V and 2 bases from J, with 5 bases between. The CDR3 nucleotides are TGTGCCACCAGTGATATATACACAGATACGCAGTATTTT. This gives the protein CATSDIYTDTQYF.

This clonotype was observed many times. The rearrangement joins TRBV24-1 to TRBJ2-1, with 10 bases matching TRBD2. The V gene's germline CDR1 is KGHDR and CDR2 SFDVKD. Losses at the gene ends were 2 bases for V and 3 bases for J; bases not matched to a gene: 3. CDR3 length: 16 amino acids. CDR3 residues: CATSDSGLADYNEQFF. The CDR3 DNA is TGTGCCACCAGTGATTCTGGACTAGCGGACTACAATGAGCAGTTCTTC.

This clonotype was recorded many times. The gene calls are TRBV20-1 and TRBJ2-3; the match to TRBD2 covers 16 bases. The V gene end was trimmed by 5 bases and the J gene end by 11 bases; junction bases not matched to a gene: 10. CDR1 DFQATT and CDR2 SNEGSKA come from the germline V gene (reference sequence). The CDR3 covers 15 residues. CDR3 in amino acids: CSALGTSGRAGRQYF. CDR3 DNA: TGCAGTGCTTTGGGGACTAGCGGGAGGGCCGGTAGGCAGTATTTT.

This clonotype was seen many times. The chain has TRBV6-6 and TRBJ2-7; D unclear. This CDR3 is built from 12 residues. V was shortened by 6 bases and J by 3 bases, with 9 bases between the two germline ends. The V gene's germline CDR1 is MNHNY and CDR2 SVGAGI (reference sequence). The DNA for the CDR3 is TGTGCCAGCAGATATGACGGCTACGAGCAGTACTTC. As protein: CASRYDGYEQYF.

This clonotype appeared many times. The chain joins TRBV10-1 to TRBJ2-7; TRBD2 aligns across 10 bases. The germline V gene has CDR1 WNHNN and CDR2 SYGVQD (reference sequence). V was clipped by 2 bases and J by 2 bases; unmatched bases: 0. CDR3 size: 14 residues. The CDR3 protein is CASSETSGAYEQYF. The CDR3 coding sequence is TGCGCCAGCAGTGAGACTAGCGGGGCCTACGAGCAGTACTTC.

This clonotype has ten or more counts. This rearrangement joins TRBV10-3 to TRBJ2-5, with D perhaps TRBD2 (6 bases). CDR1 is ENHRY and CDR2 is SYGVKD in the germline V gene. The length of the CDR3 is 15 residues. V was pared by 4 bases and J by 5 bases, with 17 bases between. The CDR3 DNA reads TGTGCCATCAGTGGAAGACGCCCGGCGGGGGAGACCCAGTACTTC. This translates into CAISGRRPAGETQYF.

This clonotype was counted ten times or more. The J gene is TRBJ2-5, the V gene TRBV28, with TRBD2 identical over 13 bases. This CDR3 has 18 residues. In germline, CDR1 is MDHEN, CDR2 SYDVKM. V shed 4 bases, J shed 3 bases, and the junction held 11 bases outside the gene matches. The CDR3 nucleotides read TGTGCCAGCAGTTCCCTTACTAGCGGGAGGGCCTTTAAAGAGACCCAGTACTTC. Encoded protein: CASSSLTSGRAFKETQYF.

This clonotype appeared a few times. V is TRBV5-1 and J is TRBJ1-2; the D gene is possibly TRBD1 (5 bases). Germline CDR1 reads SGHRS; CDR2 reads YFSETQ. The CDR3 is 15 amino acids. V dropped 0 bases and J dropped 0 bases, with 9 bases sitting between them. DNA for the CDR3: TGCGCCAGCAGCTTGGGCGGGACTGCTAACTATGGCTACACCTTC. This sequence encodes CASSLGGTANYGYTF.

By share, this clonotype ranks as medium-sized. The CDR3 reads CASSRGVDQPQHF. CDR3 nucleotides: TGTGCCAGCAGCCGTGGGGTAGATCAGCCCCAGCATTTT. The rearrangement links TRBV12-3 or TRBV12-4 to TRBJ1-5, with D unclear. V was cut by 6 bases and J by 5 bases, with 11 bases left in between. The CDR3 sequence is 13 residues long.

This clonotype was counted many times. The J gene is TRBJ1-6, the V gene TRBV7-2, with a weak D call TRBD1 (5 bases). The CDR3 loop spans 13 amino acids. V lost 5 bases and J 9 bases, leaving 11 bases between the germline ends. Germline CDR1 SGHTA, CDR2 FQGNSA. CDR3 DNA: TGTGCCAGCAGCCCCGGCGGGGCTTCACCCCTCCACTTT. Translated: CASSPGGASPLHF. Combining the CDR3 with reference TRBV7-2 and TRBJ1-6 gives the whole variable domain GAGVSQSPSNKVTEKGKDVELRCDPISGHTALYWYRQSLGQGLEFLIYFQGNSAPDKSGLPSDRFSAERTGGSVSTLTIQRTQQEDSAVYLCASSPGGASPLHFGNGTRLTVT.

This clonotype has at least ten counts. The CDR3 spells CSAPIGLAESNTGELFF. For the CDR3, the DNA is TGCAGTGCTCCCATTGGACTAGCGGAATCGAACACCGGGGAGCTGTTTTTT. The chain joins TRBV20-1 to TRBJ2-2; 10 bases line up with TRBD2. V lost 5 bases to trimming and J lost 0 bases; unmatched junction nucleotides: 9. The CDR3 runs 17 residues. CDR1 is DFQATT and CDR2 is SNEGSKA in the germline V gene (reference sequence).

This clonotype was counted ten times or more. The chain has TRBV7-2 and TRBJ2-1; D is undetermined. Trimming stripped 1 base from V and 5 bases from J, with 6 bases between. The CDR3 consists of 13 residues. The germline CDR1 and CDR2 sequences are SGHTA and FQGNSA. The CDR3 region has the DNA TGTGCCAGCAGCTTAGGGATGGACAATGAGCAGTTCTTC. Protein sequence: CASSLGMDNEQFF.

This clonotype was detected ten times or more. The CDR3 spells CSVEHQNTEAFF. CDR3 nucleotides: TGCAGCGTTGAACACCAAAACACTGAAGCTTTCTTT. The chain links TRBV29-1 to TRBJ1-1; unclear D gene. From germline, CDR1 is SQVTM and CDR2 ANQGSEA. V dropped 2 bases and J dropped 2 bases, with 6 bases sitting between them. The CDR3 totals 12 residues.

This clonotype was detected ten times or more. This chain connects TRBV7-2 to TRBJ1-1; no clear D. The germline gives CDR1 SGHTA, CDR2 FQGNSA. The CDR3 runs to 15 residues. Between the trimmed V and J ends, which lost 5 bases and 7 bases, there was a span of 20 bases. The CDR3 sequence is CASSRGGSSGGEAFF. The CDR3 DNA reads TGTGCCAGCAGCCGGGGAGGGTCGAGTGGTGGTGAAGCTTTCTTT.

There are many counts of this clonotype. The V gene is TRBV10-3, the J gene TRBJ2-1; 7 nucleotides match TRBD2. The J segment lost 5 bases and the V segment lost 6 bases, leaving 7 bases of the junction unmatched. The CDR3 loop spans 14 amino acids. Germline V gene sequence: CDR1 ENHRY, CDR2 SYGVKD. This CDR3 is CAIRNPLADNEQFF. The DNA for the CDR3 is TGTGCCATCAGGAACCCCCTAGCGGACAATGAGCAGTTCTTC.

Many counts were recorded for this clonotype. The genes are TRBV6-1 and TRBJ1-6; D ambiguous. The CDR3 covers 16 residues. Germline CDR1 MNHNS, CDR2 SASEGT. V shed 3 bases and J shed 6 bases, with 15 bases lying between them. The CDR3: CASSDGLGRGNSPLHF. CDR3 coding DNA: TGTGCCAGCAGTGATGGTTTGGGTCGCGGTAATTCACCCCTCCACTTT.